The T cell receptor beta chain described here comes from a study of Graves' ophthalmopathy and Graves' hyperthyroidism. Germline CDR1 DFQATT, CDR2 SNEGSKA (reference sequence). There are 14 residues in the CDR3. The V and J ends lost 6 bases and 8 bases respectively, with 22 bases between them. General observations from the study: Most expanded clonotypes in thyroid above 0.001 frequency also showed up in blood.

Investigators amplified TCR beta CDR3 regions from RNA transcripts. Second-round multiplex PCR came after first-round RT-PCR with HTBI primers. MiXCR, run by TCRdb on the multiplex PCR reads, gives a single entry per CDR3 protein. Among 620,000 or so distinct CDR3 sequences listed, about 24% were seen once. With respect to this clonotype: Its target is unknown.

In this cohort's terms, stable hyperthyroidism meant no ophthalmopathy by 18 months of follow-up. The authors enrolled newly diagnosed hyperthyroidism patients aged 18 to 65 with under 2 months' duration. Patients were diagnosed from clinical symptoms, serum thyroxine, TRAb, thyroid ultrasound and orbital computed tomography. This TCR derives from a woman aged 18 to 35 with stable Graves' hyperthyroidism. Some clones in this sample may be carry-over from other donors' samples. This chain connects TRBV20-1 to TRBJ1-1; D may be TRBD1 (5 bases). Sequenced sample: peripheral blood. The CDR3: CSARAGPTRAEAFF. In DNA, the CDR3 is TGCAGTGCCCGAGCGGGACCCACGAGGGCAGAAGCTTTCTTT.